Listed here are 32 T cell receptor beta chains from one sample, sequenced in a study of control samples from healthy donors and cancer patients (dated by TCRdb to about 2020). The receptor library was made with the immunoSEQ multiplex PCR assay. TCRdb re-hosts the immuneACCESS table, in-frame sequences only. Its copies lack some clones; in the studies checked, an unresolved V gene accounts for under half of them, and the cause for the rest is not known. This sample's table carries some 180,000 clones. Roughly 2% of the sample rests with the top ten. The sequencing input was blood. The source of these receptors is a woman in her twenties or thirties in good health.

This chain connects TRBV10-1 to TRBJ2-7, with D maybe TRBD1 (6 bases). Per germline, CDR1 WNHNN and CDR2 SYGVQD (reference sequence). V was clipped by 6 bases and J by 0 bases, with 9 bases between them. CDR3 length: 13 residues. The CDR3 DNA reads as TGCGCCAGCAGCGACAGGAGCTCCTACGAGCAGTACTTC. Translated, it gives CASSDRSSYEQYF.

The chain is built from TRBV5-1 and TRBJ1-4; the D is unclear. In germline, CDR1 is SGHRS, CDR2 YFSETQ. V gave up 0 bases and J gave up 4 bases, with 4 bases separating them. CDR3 length: 13 amino acids. The CDR3, as DNA: TGCGCCAGCAGCTTGGGCAGTAATGAAAAACTGTTTTTT. Translation gives CASSLGSNEKLFF.

The chain has TRBV28 and TRBJ1-2, with D possibly TRBD1 on 6 matching bases. V dropped 3 bases and J dropped 7 bases, with 15 bases sitting between them. Germline V gene lookup returns CDR1 MDHEN and CDR2 SYDVKM. The CDR3 sequence is 14 residues long. The CDR3 sequence: CASSFWTVSGGYTF. For the CDR3, the DNA is TGTGCCAGCAGTTTCTGGACAGTCTCGGGTGGCTACACCTTC.

J is TRBJ1-1 and V is TRBV28; D ambiguous. Between the trimmed V and J ends, which lost 3 bases and 1 base, there was a span of 12 bases. This CDR3 is built from 15 residues. The V gene's germline CDR1 is MDHEN and CDR2 SYDVKM. CDR3 in amino acids: CASSLVPGENTEAFF. CDR3 DNA sequence: TGTGCCAGCAGTTTGGTTCCCGGGGAGAACACTGAAGCTTTCTTT.

This rearrangement joins TRBV6-5 to TRBJ2-1; TRBD1 is a possible D gene (5 bases). V lost 6 bases to trimming and J lost 12 bases, with 15 bases between them. Germline CDR1 reads MNHEY; CDR2 reads SVGAGI. The CDR3 is made up of 12 amino acids. The CDR3, as DNA: TGTGCCAGCAGCTCCAGGGCTTTAGGGCAGTTCTTC. Translation: CASSSRALGQFF.

This chain links TRBV5-1 with TRBJ2-3; possibly TRBD2 for D (6 bases). V was pared by 7 bases and J by 0 bases, with 15 bases between. The germline V gene encodes CDR1 SGHRS and CDR2 YFSETQ. The CDR3 covers 15 residues. CDR3 region: CASRRDLYSTDTQYF. The CDR3, as DNA: TGCGCCAGCCGCCGGGACTTATACAGCACAGATACGCAGTATTTT.

The chain is built from TRBV5-6 and TRBJ1-5; 7 bases match TRBD1. The germline CDR1 and CDR2 sequences are SGHDT and YYEEEE. The CDR3 extends over 13 amino acids. The trim removed 4 bases at V and 9 bases at J, leaving 7 bases unmatched. CDR3 protein: CASSVTGQGPQHF. The CDR3 DNA sequence: TGTGCCAGCAGCGTGACAGGGCAGGGGCCCCAGCATTTT.

This chain connects TRBV7-2 to TRBJ1-1; unclear D gene. V was pared by 3 bases and J by 0 bases, with 8 bases between. Germline CDR1 SGHTA, CDR2 FQGNSA. The CDR3 contains 14 residues. The CDR3 spells CASSFNAMNTEAFF. CDR3 in DNA: TGTGCCAGCAGCTTCAACGCAATGAACACTGAAGCTTTCTTT.

The rearrangement links TRBV6-2 or TRBV6-3 to TRBJ2-7, with D maybe TRBD1 (5 bases). The germline CDR1 and CDR2 sequences are MNHEY and SVGEGT. CDR3 length equals 13 residues. The V gene lost 4 bases and the J gene lost 0 bases, with 7 bases spanning the gap. CDR3 residues: CASSWQGSYEQYF. The CDR3 DNA reads as TGTGCCAGCAGTTGGCAGGGCTCCTACGAGCAGTACTTC.

V gene TRBV9 combines with J gene TRBJ1-6, with D unresolved. Germline loops: CDR1 SGDLS, CDR2 YYNGEE. The CDR3 totals 15 residues. Trimming pared 4 bases from V and 0 bases from J, leaving 8 bases between. In DNA, the CDR3 is TGTGCCAGCAGCCTCGATAGCTCCTATAATTCACCCCTCCACTTT. It yields the protein CASSLDSSYNSPLHF.

The chain couples TRBV6-4 to TRBJ2-1; D is perhaps TRBD2 (5 bases). CDR1 is MRHNA, CDR2 SNTAGT, per germline. The CDR3 is made up of 11 amino acids. Trimming took off 8 bases at V and 14 bases at J, with 16 bases between the two ends. The CDR3 is CASGLMRAEFF. The CDR3 nucleotides read TGTGCCAGCGGGCTTATGAGGGCCGAGTTCTTC.

This rearrangement joins TRBV29-1 to TRBJ1-4, with D unclear. This CDR3 spans 13 amino acids. Germline V gene sequence: CDR1 SQVTM, CDR2 ANQGSEA. V gave up 4 bases and J gave up 4 bases, with 10 bases separating them. The CDR3 bases are TGCAGCGTTGTCACGGGGTTTAATGAAAAACTGTTTTTT. Its translation is CSVVTGFNEKLFF.

This rearrangement joins TRBV7-2 to TRBJ1-5; the D gene is possibly TRBD1 (6 bases). From germline, CDR1 is SGHTA and CDR2 FQGNSA. V was clipped by 1 base and J by 6 bases, with 10 bases between them. The CDR3 runs 14 residues. CDR3 nucleotide sequence: TGTGCCAGCAGCTTAGACAGGGTAGGTCAGCCCCAGCATTTT. Amino acid sequence: CASSLDRVGQPQHF.

The chain is built from TRBV12-3 or TRBV12-4 and TRBJ1-2, with no clear D. CDR3 length: 13 residues. V was shortened by 0 bases and J by 2 bases, with 4 bases between the two germline ends. DNA of the CDR3: TGTGCCAGCAGTTTAGCAGAGAACTATGGCTACACCTTC. This gives the protein CASSLAENYGYTF.

V usage is TRBV7-3 and J usage is TRBJ2-2; D is tentatively TRBD1 or TRBD2 (5 bases each). CDR1 is SGHTA, CDR2 FQGTGA, per germline. The CDR3 contains 13 residues. The V gene lost 3 bases and the J gene lost 5 bases, with 7 bases spanning the gap. The DNA for the CDR3 is TGTGCCAGCAGCTTCAGGGAGACCGGGGAGCTGTTTTTT. Protein product: CASSFRETGELFF.

The chain combines TRBV3-1 (or the pseudogene TRBV3-2) with TRBJ1-5, with D perhaps TRBD1 (5 bases). CDR1 and CDR2 (germline): LGHDT, YNNKEL (reference sequence). The CDR3 is 14 residues long. V dropped 5 bases and J dropped 1 base, with 9 bases sitting between them. CDR3 in amino acids: CASSLGPSNQPQHF. The DNA for the CDR3 is TGTGCCAGCAGCTTGGGACCGAGCAATCAGCCCCAGCATTTT.

J is TRBJ2-7 and V is TRBV18; no clear D. CDR1 and CDR2 from the germline V gene are KGHSH and LQKENI. V was clipped by 1 base and J by 2 bases, with 9 bases between them. The CDR3 consists of 14 residues. The CDR3: CASSPLQNPYEQYF. CDR3 in DNA: TGTGCCAGCTCACCACTTCAGAACCCCTACGAGCAGTACTTC.

V and J are TRBV4-1 and TRBJ1-3; D is unclear. The CDR3 contains 18 residues. The V and J ends lost 0 bases and 0 bases respectively, with 15 bases between them. Germline V gene sequence: CDR1 MGHRA, CDR2 YSYEKL. The CDR3 DNA is TGCGCCAGCAGCCAAGATCGCGGCAGGAAAAGCTCTGGAAACACCATATATTTT. Translating gives CASSQDRGRKSSGNTIYF.

V gene TRBV10-3 combines with J gene TRBJ1-2; D might be TRBD1 (5 bases). Between the trimmed V and J ends, which lost 4 bases and 7 bases, there was a span of 16 bases. Germline V gene lookup returns CDR1 ENHRY and CDR2 SYGVKD. This CDR3 contains 14 residues. The CDR3 region is CAISGTPQGVGYTF. The CDR3 DNA reads TGTGCCATCAGTGGGACCCCACAAGGGGTTGGCTACACCTTC.

This chain uses TRBV6-1 with TRBJ2-2, with D uncertain. The CDR3 contains 14 residues. CDR1 MNHNS and CDR2 SASEGT come from the germline V gene. V lost 3 bases, J lost 4 bases, and 9 bases lay in between. CDR3 sequence reads: CASSDLQFTGELFF. CDR3 nucleotide sequence: TGTGCCAGCAGTGACCTACAGTTCACCGGGGAGCTGTTTTTT.

The gene calls are TRBV24-1 and TRBJ1-1; possibly TRBD1 for D (6 bases). This CDR3 comprises 12 residues. CDR1 and CDR2 (germline): KGHDR, SFDVKD. Trimming pared 9 bases from V and 1 base from J, leaving 8 bases between. The CDR3 loop reads CATSQGNTEAFF. The CDR3 nucleotides read TGTGCCACCTCACAGGGGAACACTGAAGCTTTCTTT.

The V and J genes are TRBV28 and TRBJ1-6; 12 bases fit TRBD1. Unmatched junction bases numbered 4, after V lost 6 bases and J lost 13 bases. The CDR3 extends over 13 amino acids. CDR1 and CDR2 (germline): MDHEN, SYDVKM. CDR3 region: CASRGQGAGPLHF. The CDR3 coding sequence is TGTGCCAGCAGGGGACAGGGGGCGGGCCCCCTCCACTTT.

The V call is TRBV7-8, the J call TRBJ1-2, with no clear D. This CDR3 is 15 amino acids long. Germline CDR1 and CDR2: SGHVS and FQNEAQ. The V and J ends lost 1 base and 0 bases respectively, with 9 bases between them. The CDR3 nucleotides are TGTGCCAGCAGCTTAGAGGGAAGATCTAACTATGGCTACACCTTC. It codes for CASSLEGRSNYGYTF.

V is TRBV28 and J is TRBJ1-1, with D unresolved. V was cut by 9 bases and J by 4 bases, with 9 bases left in between. CDR3 length: 11 residues. Looked up from germline, CDR1 is MDHEN and CDR2 is SYDVKM. The CDR3 region is CARGWGTEAFF. DNA of the CDR3: TGTGCCAGGGGGTGGGGCACTGAAGCTTTCTTT. Based on the CDR3 plus reference TRBV28 and TRBJ1-1, the full variable domain is DVKVTQSSRYLVKRTGEKVFLECVQDMDHENMFWYRQDPGLGLRLIYFSYDVKMKEKGDIPEGYSVSREKKERFSLILESASTNQTSMYLCARGWGTEAFFGQGTRLTVV.

The chain is built from TRBV18 and TRBJ1-5; tentatively, D is TRBD1 (5 bases). Germline loops: CDR1 KGHSH, CDR2 LQKENI. V was cut by 2 bases and J by 0 bases, with 11 bases left in between. The CDR3 is made up of 16 amino acids. CDR3 amino acids: CASSPTGRYSNQPQHF. The CDR3 nucleotides are TGTGCCAGCTCACCAACGGGACGGTATAGCAATCAGCCCCAGCATTTT. Together with reference TRBV18 and TRBJ1-5, the CDR3 gives the full variable domain: NAGVMQNPRHLVRRRGQEARLRCSPMKGHSHVYWYRQLPEEGLKFMVYLQKENIIDESGMPKERFSAEFPKEGPSILRIQQVVRGDSAAYFCASSPTGRYSNQPQHFGDGTRLSIL.

V usage is TRBV6-5 and J usage is TRBJ1-1; D gene unclear. V was pared by 7 bases and J by 7 bases, with 13 bases between. CDR1 is MNHEY, CDR2 SVGAGI, per germline. The CDR3 has 12 amino acids. The CDR3 is CASTPLAGEAFF. Here the CDR3 DNA reads TGTGCCAGCACCCCCTTAGCGGGTGAAGCTTTCTTT.

The chain links TRBV3-1 (or the pseudogene TRBV3-2) to TRBJ2-3; 9 nucleotides align to TRBD2. CDR1 is LGHDT, CDR2 YNNKEL, per germline (reference sequence). V lost 4 bases, J lost 2 bases, and 7 bases stayed unmatched. The CDR3 has 16 residues. CDR3 amino acids: CASSPGRLAVTDTQYF. The CDR3 DNA reads TGTGCCAGCAGCCCGGGCAGACTAGCGGTCACAGATACGCAGTATTTT.

This chain joins TRBV14 and TRBJ2-2; no clear D. V gave up 0 bases and J gave up 5 bases, with 4 bases separating them. CDR3 length equals 13 residues. CDR1 and CDR2 from the germline V gene are SGHDN and FVKESK. CDR3 DNA: TGTGCCAGCAGCCAAGAGTGGACCGGGGAGCTGTTTTTT. Encoded protein: CASSQEWTGELFF.

J is TRBJ2-7 and V is TRBV6-5, with D perhaps TRBD1 (5 bases). This CDR3 region has 15 residues. Trimming took 6 bases from V and 3 from J, leaving 18 bases between them. CDR1 and CDR2 from the germline V gene are MNHEY and SVGAGI. This chain's CDR3 is CASRFYRPGIYEQYF. The CDR3 DNA reads TGTGCCAGCAGGTTTTACAGGCCAGGGATCTACGAGCAGTACTTC.

The chain has TRBV5-1 and TRBJ1-3; D uncertain. V lost 1 base and J 2 bases, leaving 4 bases between the germline ends. Germline loops: CDR1 SGHRS, CDR2 YFSETQ. CDR3 length equals 13 residues. Written as DNA, the CDR3 is TGCGCCAGCAGCTTGTCTACTGGAAACACCATATATTTT. It codes for CASSLSTGNTIYF.

V and J are TRBV18 and TRBJ2-3; 8 nucleotides match TRBD1. Germline CDR1 reads KGHSH; CDR2 reads LQKENI. V dropped 2 bases and J dropped 5; count of bases not matched to a gene: 12. CDR3 length: 17 residues. CDR3 DNA: TGTGCCAGCTCACCAGGATTGGAGACAGGGGAAGAAGATACGCAGTATTTT. Protein: CASSPGLETGEEDTQYF. Filled out from reference TRBV18 and TRBJ2-3, the complete variable domain reads NAGVMQNPRHLVRRRGQEARLRCSPMKGHSHVYWYRQLPEEGLKFMVYLQKENIIDESGMPKERFSAEFPKEGPSILRIQQVVRGDSAAYFCASSPGLETGEEDTQYFGPGTRLTVL.

J is TRBJ1-1 and V is TRBV5-1; maybe TRBD1 (5 bases). CDR1 and CDR2 (germline): SGHRS, YFSETQ. V was pared by 0 bases and J by 0 bases, with 9 bases between. CDR3 length equals 15 residues. Here the CDR3 reads CASSLVGGMNTEAFF. The CDR3 DNA is TGCGCCAGCAGCTTGGTCGGGGGGATGAACACTGAAGCTTTCTTT.